This is a list of T cell receptor beta chains from one sample in a study of graft-versus-host responses after intestinal transplantation. The data were produced by immunoSEQ multiplex PCR, yet TCRdb's version contains in-frame clones alone and is incomplete. In the table there are around 78,000 clones, around nine tenths of which are singletons. Their antigens remain unidentified. The sample consisted of unstimulated CD8+ T cells sorted from spleen or lymph node cells, taken before transplant. Receptors originate from a human donor who was the organ donor for an intestinal transplant. CDR3s include the opening cysteine and the closing phenylalanine or tryptophan. The D gene is left open where the match is weak. The size field is filled for only some rows; it gives once, few, many or a size class.

d_call cdr3_length clone_size j_call v_call cdr3_aa cdr3_nt
TRBD2 15 NA TRBJ2-1 TRBV6-1 CASSDSSGGANEQFF TGTGCCAGCAGTGACTCTAGCGGGGGGGCCAATGAGCAGTTCTTC
NA 11 NA TRBJ1-1 TRBV7-9 CASSFQTEAFF TGTGCCAGCAGCTTTCAGACTGAAGCTTTCTTT
NA 15 NA TRBJ2-5 TRBV6-4 CASSPGGGAQETQYF TGTGCCAGCAGCCCCGGAGGGGGTGCGCAAGAGACCCAGTACTTC
TRBD1 12 NA TRBJ2-2 TRBV30 CAGQGSTGELFF TGTGCTGGACAGGGTAGCACCGGGGAGCTGTTTTTT
TRBD2 18 once TRBJ2-1 TRBV4-2 CASSQDPRSGGRDNEQFF TGTGCCAGCAGCCAAGACCCCCGTAGCGGGGGAAGAGACAATGAGCAGTTCTTC
NA 16 NA TRBJ1-1 TRBV4-1 CASSPAPGIMNTEAFF TGCGCCAGCAGCCCAGCGCCAGGAATAATGAACACTGAAGCTTTCTTT
NA 16 NA TRBJ1-1 TRBV30 CAWSPGEGGLSTEAFF TGTGCCTGGAGTCCAGGAGAAGGGGGATTATCCACTGAAGCTTTCTTT
TRBD1 14 NA TRBJ2-2 TRBV15 CATSKGQGYGELFF TGTGCCACCAGCAAGGGACAGGGTTACGGGGAGCTGTTTTTT
TRBD1 17 NA TRBJ2-3 TRBV5-1 CASSSQGAIELTDTQYF TGCGCCAGCAGCTCACAGGGGGCGATAGAATTGACAGATACGCAGTATTTT
TRBD1 16 NA TRBJ1-4 TRBV9 CASSEGGQGGHEKLFF TGTGCCAGCAGCGAGGGGGGACAGGGGGGACATGAAAAACTGTTTTTT
TRBD2 15 NA TRBJ2-1 TRBV5-4 CASSPVAGGVGEQFF TGTGCCAGCAGCCCCGTGGCGGGGGGGGTCGGTGAGCAGTTCTTC